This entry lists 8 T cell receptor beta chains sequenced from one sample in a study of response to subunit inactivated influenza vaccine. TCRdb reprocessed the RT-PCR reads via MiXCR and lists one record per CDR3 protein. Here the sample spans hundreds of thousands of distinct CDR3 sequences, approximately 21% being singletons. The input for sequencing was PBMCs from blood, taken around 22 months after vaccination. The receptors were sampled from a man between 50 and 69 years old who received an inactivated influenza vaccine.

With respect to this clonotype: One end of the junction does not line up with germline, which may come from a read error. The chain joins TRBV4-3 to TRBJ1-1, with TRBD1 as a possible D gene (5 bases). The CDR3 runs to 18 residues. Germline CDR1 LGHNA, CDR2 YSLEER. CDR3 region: CASSQGVEADYRRLFFVF. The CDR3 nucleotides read TGCGCCAGCAGCCAAGGTGTGGAGGCGGATTACAGGAGATTGTTTTTTGTCTTT.

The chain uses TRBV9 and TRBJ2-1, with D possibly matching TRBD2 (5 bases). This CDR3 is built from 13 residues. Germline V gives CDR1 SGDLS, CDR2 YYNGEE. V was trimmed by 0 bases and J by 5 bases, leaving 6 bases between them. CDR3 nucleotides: TGTGCCAGCAGCGTAGCACTAGACAATGAGCAGTTCTTC. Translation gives CASSVALDNEQFF. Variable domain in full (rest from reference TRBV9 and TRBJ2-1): DSGVTQTPKHLITATGQRVTLRCSPRSGDLSVYWYQQSLDQGLQFLIQYYNGEERAKGNILERFSAQQFPDLHSELNLSSLELGDSALYFCASSVALDNEQFFGPGTRLTVL.

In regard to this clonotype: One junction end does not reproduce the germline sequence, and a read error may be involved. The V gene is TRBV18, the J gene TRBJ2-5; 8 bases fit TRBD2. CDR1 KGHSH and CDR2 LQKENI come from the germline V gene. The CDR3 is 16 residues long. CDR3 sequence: CASSLAATSVQETQNF. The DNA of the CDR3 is TGTGCCAGCTCACTTGCCGCGACTAGCGTACAAGAGACCCAGAACTTC. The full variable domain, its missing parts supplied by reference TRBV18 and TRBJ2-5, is NAGVMQNPRHLVRRRGQEARLRCSPMKGHSHVYWYRQLPEEGLKFMVYLQKENIIDESGMPKERFSAEFPKEGPSILRIQQVVRGDSAAYFCASSLAATSVQETQNFGPGTRLLVL.

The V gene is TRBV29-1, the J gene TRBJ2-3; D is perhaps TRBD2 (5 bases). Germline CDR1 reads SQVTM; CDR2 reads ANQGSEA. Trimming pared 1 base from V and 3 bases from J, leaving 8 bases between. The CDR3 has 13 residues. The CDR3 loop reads CSVEGQRTDTQYF. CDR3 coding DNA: TGCAGCGTTGAAGGGCAGCGGACAGATACGCAGTATTTT.

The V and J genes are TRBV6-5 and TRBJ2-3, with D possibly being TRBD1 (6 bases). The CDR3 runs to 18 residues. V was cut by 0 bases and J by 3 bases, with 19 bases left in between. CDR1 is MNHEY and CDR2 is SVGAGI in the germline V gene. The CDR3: CASSYSRFSGQGTDTQYF. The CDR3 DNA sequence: TGTGCCAGCAGTTACTCGAGGTTCTCGGGGCAGGGGACAGATACGCAGTATTTT.

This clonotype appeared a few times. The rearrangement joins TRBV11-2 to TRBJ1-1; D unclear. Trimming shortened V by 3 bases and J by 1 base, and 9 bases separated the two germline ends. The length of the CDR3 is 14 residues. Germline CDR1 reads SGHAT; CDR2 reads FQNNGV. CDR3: CASSFFRSNTEAFF. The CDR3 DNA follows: TGTGCCAGCAGCTTCTTCCGTTCGAACACTGAAGCTTTCTTT.

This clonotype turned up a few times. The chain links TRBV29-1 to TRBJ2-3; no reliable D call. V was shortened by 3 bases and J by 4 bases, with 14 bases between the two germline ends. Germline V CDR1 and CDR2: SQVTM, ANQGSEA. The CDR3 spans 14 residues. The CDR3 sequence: CSVEGWAQSDTQYF. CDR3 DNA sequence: TGCAGCGTTGAGGGGTGGGCTCAGTCAGATACGCAGTATTTT.

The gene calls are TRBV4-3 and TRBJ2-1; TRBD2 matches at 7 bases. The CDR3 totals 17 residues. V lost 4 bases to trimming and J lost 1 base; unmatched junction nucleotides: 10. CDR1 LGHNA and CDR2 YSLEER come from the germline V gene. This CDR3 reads CASSPTEAGDSYNEQFF. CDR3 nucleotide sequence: TGCGCCAGCAGCCCAACGGAGGCGGGAGATTCCTACAATGAGCAGTTCTTC.